These 26 T cell receptor beta chains were sequenced from one sample in a study of T cell responses to AZD1222 COVID-19 vaccine. TCRdb's copy holds only in-frame clones and misses some; the assay was immunoSEQ multiplex PCR. The sample lists about 150,000 clones, about 91% occurring once. Specimen: peripheral blood, collected on day 0 of AZD1222 vaccination. Source of these receptors: an adult in good health.

The V gene is TRBV15, the J gene TRBJ1-2, with 8 bases aligning to TRBD1. This CDR3 is 14 amino acids long. The germline V gene encodes CDR1 LNHNV and CDR2 YYDKDF (reference sequence). J was trimmed by 8 bases and V by 1 base; bases with no gene match: 6. The CDR3 sequence is CATSRGQGARGYTF. CDR3 bases: TGTGCCACCAGCAGAGGTCAGGGGGCGCGGGGCTACACCTTC.

As to this clone: One end of the junction is discordant with germline, which a read error may explain. The gene calls are TRBV24-1 and TRBJ1-4; possible D gene TRBD1, 5 bases. Germline values: CDR1 KGHDR, CDR2 SFDVKD. This CDR3 has 11 amino acids. CDR3 residues: CATGDSGKLFF. DNA of the CDR3: TGTGCCACCGGTGACAGTGGAAAACTGTTTTTT.

The CDR3 region has the DNA TGTGCCTGGAAATTCGGGCAGGGGGCCTCACCCCTCCACTTT. Residues: CAWKFGQGASPLHF. This chain links TRBV30 with TRBJ1-6, with TRBD1 identical over 8 bases. The V gene's germline CDR1 is GTSNPN and CDR2 SVGIG (reference sequence). This CDR3 spans 14 amino acids. V trimming: 4 bases; J trimming: 10 bases; junction bases outside the gene matches: 9.

As regards this clone: This CDR3 is also generated by other DNA sequences in the sample. The CDR3 coding sequence is TGTGCCAGCAGCTTAAGGGGGCTTGTGAACACTGAAGCTTTCTTT. It is translated as CASSLRGLVNTEAFF. The chain links TRBV7-9 to TRBJ1-1; 7 bases line up with TRBD1. Trimming removed 2 bases from V and 0 bases from J; junction bases left unmatched: 3. The CDR3 is 15 amino acids. Germline-derived CDR1 and CDR2 are SEHNR and FQNEAQ (reference sequence).

J is TRBJ1-5 and V is TRBV3-1 (or the pseudogene TRBV3-2), with a weak D call TRBD1 (6 bases). Germline V CDR1 and CDR2: LGHDT, YNNKEL (reference sequence). The V and J ends lost 4 bases and 7 bases respectively, with 11 bases between them. The CDR3 extends over 13 amino acids. The CDR3 sequence: CASSPYRDQPQHF. DNA of the CDR3: TGTGCCAGCAGCCCATACAGGGACCAGCCCCAGCATTTT.

CDR3 amino acids: CASSETDTQYF. Written as DNA, the CDR3 is TGTGCCAGCAGTGAAACAGATACGCAGTATTTT. The chain links TRBV25-1 to TRBJ2-3, with D uncertain. V was pared by 2 bases and J by 3 bases, with 0 bases between. The CDR3 has 11 residues. Germline lookup yields CDR1 MGHDK and CDR2 SYGVNS.

The chain is built from TRBV27 and TRBJ2-7, with D unresolved. Germline V gives CDR1 MNHEY, CDR2 SMNVEV (reference sequence). CDR3 length: 14 residues. The V end lost 6 bases, the J end lost 6 bases, and 18 bases lay between the germline ends. The CDR3 region is CASSSLLGRVEQYF. The DNA for the CDR3 is TGTGCCAGCAGCTCACTACTTGGGCGAGTCGAGCAGTACTTC.

The rearrangement links TRBV5-3 to TRBJ2-1, with TRBD2 matching 11 bases. TRBV5-3 qualifies as an ORF whose function is uncertain. This CDR3 has 17 residues. J gave up 4 bases and V 4 bases, and 10 bases lay outside the gene matches. CDR3 DNA: TGTGCCAGAAGCGCGTTACTAGCGGGGGCCTTGTACAATGAGCAGTTCTTC. Amino acids: CARSALLAGALYNEQFF.

The chain employs TRBV28 and TRBJ2-3, with D unresolved. Trimming stripped 6 bases from V and 1 base from J, with 11 bases between. This CDR3 comprises 14 residues. Germline-derived CDR1 and CDR2 are MDHEN and SYDVKM. CDR3 DNA sequence: TGTGCCAGCAGGCTCTGGGGTCGCACAGATACGCAGTATTTT. It encodes CASRLWGRTDTQYF. Looking up the rest from reference TRBV28 and TRBJ2-3 gives the full variable domain: DVKVTQSSRYLVKRTGEKVFLECVQDMDHENMFWYRQDPGLGLRLIYFSYDVKMKEKGDIPEGYSVSREKKERFSLILESASTNQTSMYLCASRLWGRTDTQYFGPGTRLTVL.

This clone was seen just once. The chain carries TRBV7-2 and TRBJ2-5, with TRBD2 matching over 12 bases. Unmatched junction bases numbered 4, after V lost 5 bases and J lost 3 bases. CDR3 length equals 15 residues. From germline, CDR1 is SGHTA and CDR2 FQGNSA. CDR3 residues: CASSPSGGAEETQYF. For the CDR3, the DNA is TGTGCCAGCAGCCCTAGCGGGGGGGCCGAAGAGACCCAGTACTTC.

J is TRBJ1-1 and V is TRBV2; D unresolved. The CDR3 spans 13 residues. Trimming pared 3 bases from V and 10 bases from J, leaving 15 bases between. Germline assignment: CDR1 SNHLY and CDR2 FYNNEI. CDR3 sequence: CASSERREIAAFF. CDR3 nucleotides: TGTGCCAGCAGTGAGAGACGTGAAATCGCAGCTTTCTTT.

This rearrangement joins TRBV7-8 to TRBJ2-3; 7 bases are a match to TRBD1. The CDR3 length is 15 residues. The junction had 7 bases not matched to a gene; V was cut back by 5 bases and J by 2 bases. In germline, CDR1 is SGHVS, CDR2 FQNEAQ. CDR3 sequence reads: CASSAAGGHTDTQYF. CDR3 in DNA: TGTGCCAGCAGCGCGGCAGGGGGACACACAGATACGCAGTATTTT.

V usage is TRBV6-5 and J usage is TRBJ1-2, with 7 positions matching TRBD1. The germline V gene encodes CDR1 MNHEY and CDR2 SVGAGI. V shed 5 bases and J 7 bases; nucleotides not matched to a gene: 4. The CDR3 covers 12 residues. CDR3 in amino acids: CASSRGGLGYTF. In DNA form, the CDR3 reads TGTGCCAGCAGTCGAGGGGGCCTTGGCTACACCTTC.

V gene TRBV9 combines with J gene TRBJ1-1, with 7 positions matching TRBD1. The CDR3 is 15 amino acids. Germline lookup yields CDR1 SGDLS and CDR2 YYNGEE. V dropped 4 bases and J dropped 2; count of bases not matched to a gene: 8. CDR3 residues: CASSPQTGRNTEAFF. CDR3 DNA sequence: TGTGCCAGCAGCCCCCAGACAGGGCGAAACACTGAAGCTTTCTTT.

CDR3 bases: TGTGCCAGCAGCTTCCGCCGGGACAGGGGATTTCACTCTGGAAACACCATATATTTT. Translating gives CASSFRRDRGFHSGNTIYF. V gene TRBV21-1 combines with J gene TRBJ1-3; the table assigns TRBD1, which was not confirmed against the DNA. TRBV21-1 is a listed pseudogene. There are 19 residues in the CDR3.

The chain joins TRBV11-2 to TRBJ2-2; D gene unclear. This CDR3 is 15 amino acids long. Germline V CDR1 and CDR2: SGHAT, FQNNGV. V lost 1 base to trimming and J lost 4 bases, with 10 bases between them. This CDR3 is CASSLAGSSTGELFF. The CDR3 DNA follows: TGTGCCAGCAGCTTAGCGGGCAGCAGCACCGGGGAGCTGTTTTTT.

The count of this clone is one. The V call is TRBV7-2, the J call TRBJ2-1, with no clear D. The CDR3 totals 12 residues. Germline V gene data show CDR1 as SGHTA and CDR2 as FQGNSA. The ends were cut back, 5 bases at V and 10 bases at J, with 12 bases in the middle. The CDR3 DNA reads TGTGCCAGCAGCCTAACCCAGGACGAGCAGTTCTTC. Translated, it gives CASSLTQDEQFF. The full variable domain, completed using reference TRBV7-2 and TRBJ2-1, is GAGVSQSPSNKVTEKGKDVELRCDPISGHTALYWYRQSLGQGLEFLIYFQGNSAPDKSGLPSDRFSAERTGGSVSTLTIQRTQQEDSAVYLCASSLTQDEQFFGPGTRLTVL.

The V call is TRBV19, the J call TRBJ2-7, with 7 nucleotides matching TRBD2. There are 15 residues in the CDR3. CDR1 is LNHDA and CDR2 is SQIVND in the germline V gene (reference sequence). V shed 3 bases, J shed 2 bases, and the junction held 7 bases outside the gene matches. This chain's CDR3 is CASSIASGGPYEQYF. The DNA of the CDR3 is TGTGCCAGTAGTATCGCTAGCGGAGGCCCCTACGAGCAGTACTTC.

The chain combines TRBV29-1 with TRBJ1-2, with 9 bases aligning to TRBD1. Germline lookup yields CDR1 SQVTM and CDR2 ANQGSEA. The CDR3 sequence is 14 residues long. Unmatched junction bases numbered 8, after V lost 5 bases and J lost 4 bases. The CDR3 nucleotides are TGCAGCGTTCTGTGGACAGGGGAAGGCTATGGCTACACCTTC. Its translation: CSVLWTGEGYGYTF.

The rearrangement uses TRBV5-8 and TRBJ1-2, with unresolved D. The CDR3 runs to 15 residues. Trimming removed 0 bases at V and 0 bases at J, with 9 bases between. Looked up from germline, CDR1 is SGHTS and CDR2 is YDEGEE. DNA for the CDR3: TGTGCCAGCAGCTTGGCCCCCGGTGCTAACTATGGCTACACCTTC. Translated: CASSLAPGANYGYTF.

This CDR3 is CASSPLDPRSSGNTIYF. In DNA form, the CDR3 reads TGTGCCAGCTCACCGCTGGACCCCAGGAGCTCTGGAAACACCATATATTTT. This chain links TRBV18 with TRBJ1-3, with D unclear. Trimming left V 3 bases short and J 0 bases short, with 15 bases between. Germline V gives CDR1 KGHSH, CDR2 LQKENI. The CDR3 spans 17 residues.

This sequence joins TRBV28 and TRBJ1-2, with TRBD1 matching 9 bases. V lost 8 bases, J lost 2 bases, and 15 bases stayed unmatched. Germline V gene data show CDR1 as MDHEN and CDR2 as SYDVKM. The CDR3 has 17 amino acids. This CDR3 is CASSPGQGTAWNYGYTF. The CDR3 DNA follows: TGTGCCAGCTCCCCGGGACAGGGAACGGCGTGGAACTATGGCTACACCTTC.

The gene calls are TRBV12-3 or TRBV12-4 and TRBJ2-1; tentatively, D is TRBD1 or TRBD2 (5 bases each). V dropped 8 bases and J dropped 12 bases, with 14 bases sitting between them. The CDR3 totals 11 residues. The CDR3: CASAVGGRQFF. The CDR3 DNA reads TGTGCCAGCGCGGTTGGGGGTAGGCAGTTCTTC.

J is TRBJ2-7 and V is TRBV5-1; a possible D gene is TRBD2 (5 bases). The germline V gene has CDR1 SGHRS and CDR2 YFSETQ. The ends were cut back, 4 bases at V and 2 bases at J, with 13 bases in the middle. The CDR3 length is 14 residues. The CDR3 protein is CASSVRGSTYEQYF. The CDR3, as DNA: TGCGCCAGCAGCGTTCGAGGGTCTACCTACGAGCAGTACTTC.

This clone has just one count. The chain links TRBV18 to TRBJ2-5; TRBD2 aligns across 10 bases. The junction had 9 bases not matched to a gene; V was cut back by 4 bases and J by 4 bases. CDR3 length: 16 residues. CDR1 is KGHSH and CDR2 is LQKENI in the germline V gene. In nucleotides, the CDR3 is TGTGCCAGCTCACGAGGGACTAGCGCTGGGGCAGAGACCCAGTACTTC. As protein: CASSRGTSAGAETQYF.

The sample holds one count of this clone. The genes are TRBV19 and TRBJ1-1; D unresolved. CDR1 is LNHDA and CDR2 is SQIVND in the germline V gene (reference sequence). This CDR3 is 13 amino acids long. V lost 11 bases to trimming and J lost 1 base, with 14 bases between them. CDR3 sequence reads: CAATRSTNTEAFF. CDR3 nucleotides: TGTGCCGCCACCCGCAGCACGAACACTGAAGCTTTCTTT.